This T cell receptor beta chain was retrieved from a study of Graves' ophthalmopathy and Graves' hyperthyroidism. The overall study: Blood was drawn at initial diagnosis, before any treatment.

The CDR3 has 15 residues. Germline-derived CDR1 and CDR2 are WNHNN and SYGVQD (reference sequence). Trimming took 2 bases from V and 4 from J; bases not matched to a gene: 1. Clinical symptoms, serum thyroxine, TRAb, thyroid ultrasound and orbital computed tomography were relied on for diagnosis. At least ten counts were recorded for this clonotype. Amplified TCR beta CDR3 regions were obtained using RNA transcripts as template. First-round RT-PCR employed HTBI primers, with a second-round multiplex PCR after it. TCRdb re-called the multiplex PCR reads through MiXCR, storing one row per CDR3 protein. The sample lists about 58,000 distinct CDR3 sequences; more than 40% were seen once.

Sequenced: peripheral blood. This rearrangement joins TRBV10-1 to TRBJ2-3; 12 bases map to TRBD2. The TCR comes from an adult woman with Graves' ophthalmopathy. CDR3 protein: CASSEGLAGSDTQYF. The CDR3 coding sequence is TGCGCCAGCAGTGAGGGACTAGCGGGATCAGATACGCAGTATTTT.